These 18 T cell receptor beta chains originate from one sample sequenced in a study of metastatic and nonmetastatic thyroid tumors. No treatment had been given to any patient before thyroid surgery. TCRdb used MiXCR to call clones anew from the PCR reads. This table holds about 46,000 clones, roughly a quarter found once. The specimen was blood. These receptors were taken from a male donor with papillary thyroid cancer or a benign thyroid nodule (not recorded which). Some clones in this sample may be carry-over from other donors' samples.

This clone was seen many times. The chain is built from TRBV7-6 and TRBJ1-2; unclear D gene. V dropped 5 bases and J dropped 4 bases, with 11 bases sitting between them. The CDR3 is made up of 13 amino acids. Per the germline V gene, CDR1 is SGHVS and CDR2 is FNYEAQ. As DNA, the CDR3 is TGTGCCAGCAGCCTCGCGGAGAGCTATGGCTACACCTTC. Its protein is CASSLAESYGYTF.

The DNA for the CDR3 is TGTGCCAGCAGTTCCCCGGGGGGCAACACTGAAGCTTTCTTT. It translates to CASSSPGGNTEAFF. This chain links TRBV6-1 with TRBJ1-1; the D gene is possibly TRBD1 (6 bases). The V end lost 5 bases, the J end lost 2 bases, and 12 bases lay between the germline ends. Per the germline V gene, CDR1 is MNHNS and CDR2 is SASEGT. The length of the CDR3 is 14 residues.

This clone has at least ten counts. The chain carries TRBV5-5 and TRBJ2-7; D may be TRBD1 (5 bases). Germline V gene sequence: CDR1 SGHKS, CDR2 YYEKEE (reference sequence). This CDR3 is built from 13 residues. With 4 bases removed from V and 3 bases from J, the gap between germline ends came to 11 bases. CDR3 in amino acids: CASSRDSRYEQYF. CDR3 nucleotide sequence: TGTGCCAGCAGCCGAGACAGTCGCTACGAGCAGTACTTC.

In this sample, this clone is medium-sized (0.01 to 0.1%). The J gene is TRBJ1-5, the V gene TRBV6-2 or TRBV6-3; D is ambiguous. The germline gives CDR1 MNHEY, CDR2 SVGEGT. The CDR3 extends over 13 amino acids. With 7 bases removed from V and 4 bases from J, the gap between germline ends came to 11 bases. This CDR3 reads CASKYYGNQPQHF. The CDR3 DNA follows: TGTGCCAGCAAGTATTATGGGAATCAGCCCCAGCATTTT.

CDR3 amino acids: CASSLNGIFLAGHTGELFF. The DNA for the CDR3 is TGTGCCAGCAGCCTGAACGGAATATTCCTAGCGGGGCACACCGGGGAGCTGTTTTTT. The chain is built from TRBV4-2 and TRBJ2-2; 9 bases align to TRBD2. The CDR3 has 19 amino acids. The germline V gene has CDR1 LGHNA and CDR2 YNFKEQ. V shed 4 bases and J 3 bases; nucleotides not matched to a gene: 15.

This clone was counted at least ten times. The rearrangement joins TRBV2 to TRBJ2-4; D remains unclear. The ends were cut back, 5 bases at V and 8 bases at J, with 10 bases in the middle. Germline values: CDR1 SNHLY, CDR2 FYNNEI. This CDR3 is 12 amino acids long. The CDR3 DNA is TGTGCCAGCAGTCTTTCAGTCTACATTCAGTACTTC. This sequence encodes CASSLSVYIQYF.

The J gene is TRBJ2-3, the V gene TRBV5-4; D perhaps matches TRBD2 (5 bases). V gave up 3 bases and J gave up 1 base, with 15 bases separating them. CDR3 length: 16 residues. Germline-derived CDR1 and CDR2 are SGHNT and YYREEE (reference sequence). The DNA of the CDR3 is TGTGCCAGCAGCTGGAGTTATGGGAGACGCACAGATACGCAGTATTTT. It specifies CASSWSYGRRTDTQYF.

The rearrangement uses TRBV11-2 and TRBJ1-1; maybe TRBD1 (6 bases). The CDR3 has 13 residues. Trimming pared 4 bases from V and 12 bases from J, leaving 18 bases between. Germline loops: CDR1 SGHAT, CDR2 FQNNGV. The CDR3 DNA reads TGTGCCAGCAGCTCACCCGGGGGGCGCATTCCTTTCTTT. Protein: CASSSPGGRIPFF.

This clone was picked up many times. The CDR3 region has the DNA TGCGCCAGCGGTCGACTCGGGGGGTCCAATGAGCAGTTCTTC. Its translation is CASGRLGGSNEQFF. The chain has TRBV4-1 and TRBJ2-1, with TRBD2 matching over 7 bases. The CDR3 sequence is 14 residues long. Germline V lookup: CDR1 MGHRA, CDR2 YSYEKL. Unmatched junction bases numbered 10, after V lost 8 bases and J lost 6 bases.

The V and J genes are TRBV27 and TRBJ1-5, with 8 bases aligning to TRBD1. Germline lookup yields CDR1 MNHEY and CDR2 SMNVEV (reference sequence). This CDR3 region has 14 residues. Trimming took 5 bases from V and 4 from J; bases not matched to a gene: 4. CDR3 nucleotides: TGTGCCAGCAGTCCCCGACAGGGGAATCAGCCCCAGCATTTT. Its translation: CASSPRQGNQPQHF.

The rearrangement uses TRBV5-8 and TRBJ1-1; D remains ambiguous. Germline lookup yields CDR1 SGHTS and CDR2 YDEGEE. The germline V and J ends were trimmed by 6 bases and 1 base, with 10 bases remaining between them. The CDR3 covers 13 residues. CDR3 sequence: CASTLGGNTEAFF. The CDR3, as DNA: TGTGCCAGCACCCTAGGTGGGAACACTGAAGCTTTCTTT. The full variable domain, its missing parts supplied by reference TRBV5-8 and TRBJ1-1, is EAGVTQSPTHLIKTRGQQATLRCSPISGHTSVYWYQQALGLGLQFLLWYDEGEERNRGNFPPRFSGRQFPNYSSELNVNALELEDSALYLCASTLGGNTEAFFGQGTRLTVV.

The V and J genes are TRBV20-1 and TRBJ2-1; D may be TRBD1 (7 bases). This CDR3 is 14 amino acids long. V was cut by 5 bases and J by 7 bases, with 18 bases left in between. Germline loops: CDR1 DFQATT, CDR2 SNEGSKA (reference sequence). This CDR3 is CSASQGGEGNEQFF. Here the CDR3 DNA reads TGCAGTGCTTCCCAGGGGGGCGAGGGGAATGAGCAGTTCTTC.

This clone was seen ten or more times. The CDR3 DNA reads TGCAGCGTTGAAATTGGAAGTAGGACACATGGCTACACCTTC. It yields the protein CSVEIGSRTHGYTF. The genes are TRBV29-1 and TRBJ1-2; TRBD1 might be the D (5 bases). The CDR3 loop spans 14 amino acids. The germline V and J ends were trimmed by 2 bases and 6 bases, with 16 bases remaining between them. CDR1 SQVTM and CDR2 ANQGSEA come from the germline V gene.

V usage is TRBV7-8 and J usage is TRBJ1-1, with 10 positions matching TRBD1. V trimming: 5 bases; J trimming: 0 bases; junction bases outside the gene matches: 3. The V gene's germline CDR1 is SGHVS and CDR2 FQNEAQ. This CDR3 spans 15 amino acids. The CDR3 region is CASSMTGGMNTEAFF. The CDR3 DNA reads as TGTGCCAGCAGCATGACAGGGGGCATGAACACTGAAGCTTTCTTT.

In its sample, this clone ranks as medium-sized. The J gene is TRBJ1-2, the V gene TRBV30; D is undetermined. The CDR3 has 12 amino acids. Trimming shortened V by 8 bases and J by 1 base, and 11 bases separated the two germline ends. Germline V lookup: CDR1 GTSNPN, CDR2 SVGIG (reference sequence). For the CDR3, the DNA is TGTGCCCTAGGACGGATTAACTATGGCTACACCTTC. Translating gives CALGRINYGYTF.

This clone was recorded at least ten times. V gene TRBV20-1 combines with J gene TRBJ1-1; D is undetermined. Germline-derived CDR1 and CDR2 are DFQATT and SNEGSKA (reference sequence). The CDR3 extends over 14 amino acids. Trimming removed 5 bases at V and 4 bases at J, with 17 bases between. CDR3 coding DNA: TGCAGTGCTTCTGGTCTTTGGACTGGCACTGAAGCTTTCTTT. Its protein product is CSASGLWTGTEAFF.

J is TRBJ2-7 and V is TRBV5-1; 16 bases map to TRBD2. The CDR3 is made up of 18 amino acids. Germline CDR1 and CDR2: SGHRS and YFSETQ. V was clipped by 4 bases and J by 7 bases; unmatched bases: 14. DNA of the CDR3: TGCGCCAGCAGCGCGGGACTAGCGGGAGGGCCGTCCTCTCGGGAGCAGTACTTC. This sequence encodes CASSAGLAGGPSSREQYF.

This chain connects TRBV6-1 to TRBJ2-7; TRBD2 matches 12 bases. CDR3 length: 18 residues. Germline CDR1 and CDR2: MNHNS and SASEGT. The V segment lost 2 bases and the J segment 5 bases; nucleotides outside the gene matches: 13. CDR3 nucleotides: TGTGCCAGCAGTGAAAGTCTCGAACTGACTAGCGGGAGCGACGAGCAGTACTTC. Translated, it gives CASSESLELTSGSDEQYF.